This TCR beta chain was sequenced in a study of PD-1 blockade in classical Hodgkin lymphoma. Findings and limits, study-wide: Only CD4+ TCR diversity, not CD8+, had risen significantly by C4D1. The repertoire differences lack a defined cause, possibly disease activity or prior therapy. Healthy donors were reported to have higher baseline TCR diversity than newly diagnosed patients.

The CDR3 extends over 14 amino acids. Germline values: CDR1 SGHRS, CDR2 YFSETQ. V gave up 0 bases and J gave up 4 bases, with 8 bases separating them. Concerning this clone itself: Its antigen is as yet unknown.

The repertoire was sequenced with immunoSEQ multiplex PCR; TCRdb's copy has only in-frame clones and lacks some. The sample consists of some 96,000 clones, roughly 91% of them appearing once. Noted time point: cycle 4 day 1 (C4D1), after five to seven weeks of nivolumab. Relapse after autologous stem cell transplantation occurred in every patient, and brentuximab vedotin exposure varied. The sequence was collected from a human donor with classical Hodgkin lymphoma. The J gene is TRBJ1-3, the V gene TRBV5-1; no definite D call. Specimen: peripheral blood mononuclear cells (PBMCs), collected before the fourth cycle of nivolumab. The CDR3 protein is CASSLVLAGNTIYF. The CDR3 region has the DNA TGCGCCAGCAGCTTGGTCCTGGCGGGAAACACCATATATTTT.